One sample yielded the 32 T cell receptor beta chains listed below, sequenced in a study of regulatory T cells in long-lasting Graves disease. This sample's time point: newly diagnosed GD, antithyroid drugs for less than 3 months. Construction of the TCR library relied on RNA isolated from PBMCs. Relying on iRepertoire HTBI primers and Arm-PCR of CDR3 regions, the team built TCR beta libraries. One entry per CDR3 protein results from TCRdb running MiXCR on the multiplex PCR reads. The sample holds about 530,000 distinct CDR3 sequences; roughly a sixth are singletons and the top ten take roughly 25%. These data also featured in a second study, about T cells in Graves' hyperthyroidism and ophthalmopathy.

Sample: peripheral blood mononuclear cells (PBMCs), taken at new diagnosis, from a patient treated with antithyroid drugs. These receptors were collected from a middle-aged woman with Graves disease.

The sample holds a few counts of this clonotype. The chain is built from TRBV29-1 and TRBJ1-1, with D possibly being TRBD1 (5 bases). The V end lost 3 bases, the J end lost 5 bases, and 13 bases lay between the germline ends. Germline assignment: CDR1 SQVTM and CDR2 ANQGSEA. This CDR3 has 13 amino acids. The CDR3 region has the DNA TGCAGCGTTGACCGAAACCGGGGGACTGAAGCTTTCTTT. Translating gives CSVDRNRGTEAFF.

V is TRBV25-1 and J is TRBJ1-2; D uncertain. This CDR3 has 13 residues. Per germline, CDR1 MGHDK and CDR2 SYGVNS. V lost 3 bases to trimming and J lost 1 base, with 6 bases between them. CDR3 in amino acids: CASSEAYNYGYTF. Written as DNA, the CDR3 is TGTGCCAGCAGTGAGGCATATAACTATGGCTACACCTTC.

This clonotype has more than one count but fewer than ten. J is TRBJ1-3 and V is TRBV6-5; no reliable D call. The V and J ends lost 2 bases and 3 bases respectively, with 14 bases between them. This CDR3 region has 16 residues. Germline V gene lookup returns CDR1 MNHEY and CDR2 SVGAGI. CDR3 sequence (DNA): TGTGCCAGCAGTTACACCCGGGCCACGGGTGGAAACACCATATATTTT. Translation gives CASSYTRATGGNTIYF.

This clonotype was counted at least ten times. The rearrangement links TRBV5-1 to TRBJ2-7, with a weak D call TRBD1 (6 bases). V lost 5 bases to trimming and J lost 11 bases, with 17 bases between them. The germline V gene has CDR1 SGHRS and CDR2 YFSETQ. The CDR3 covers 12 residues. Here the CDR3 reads CASSPDRTLEYF. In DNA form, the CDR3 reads TGCGCCAGCAGTCCCGACAGGACCTTAGAGTACTTC.

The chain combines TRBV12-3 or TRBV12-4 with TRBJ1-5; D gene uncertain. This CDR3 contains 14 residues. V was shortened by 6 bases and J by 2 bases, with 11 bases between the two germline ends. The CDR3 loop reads CASRRSLGNQPQHF. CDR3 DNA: TGTGCCAGCAGGCGGTCCTTGGGCAATCAGCCCCAGCATTTT.

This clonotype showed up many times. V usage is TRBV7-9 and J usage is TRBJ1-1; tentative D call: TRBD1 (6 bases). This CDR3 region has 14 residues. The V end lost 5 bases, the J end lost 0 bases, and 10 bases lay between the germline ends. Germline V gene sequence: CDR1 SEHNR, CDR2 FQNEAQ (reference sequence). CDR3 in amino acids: CASSPGVMNTEAFF. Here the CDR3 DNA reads TGTGCCAGCAGCCCAGGGGTTATGAACACTGAAGCTTTCTTT.

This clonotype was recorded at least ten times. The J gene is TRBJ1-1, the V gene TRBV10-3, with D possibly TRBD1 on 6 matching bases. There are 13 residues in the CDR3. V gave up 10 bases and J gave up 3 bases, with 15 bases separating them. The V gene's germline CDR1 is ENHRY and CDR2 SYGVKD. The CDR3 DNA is TGTGCCACGAAACAGGGTTCGTACACTGAAGCTTTCTTT. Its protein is CATKQGSYTEAFF.

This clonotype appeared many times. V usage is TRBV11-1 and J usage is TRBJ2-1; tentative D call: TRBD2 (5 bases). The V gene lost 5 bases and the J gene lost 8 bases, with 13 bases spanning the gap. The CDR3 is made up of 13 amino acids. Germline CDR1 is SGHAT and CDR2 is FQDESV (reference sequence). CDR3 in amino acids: CASSRESRDEQFF. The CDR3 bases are TGTGCCAGCAGCAGGGAGTCACGCGATGAGCAGTTCTTC.

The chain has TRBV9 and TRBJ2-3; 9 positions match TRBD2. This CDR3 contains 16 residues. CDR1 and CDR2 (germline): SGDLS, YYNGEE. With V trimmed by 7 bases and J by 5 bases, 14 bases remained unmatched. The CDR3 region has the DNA TGTGCCAGCCAGGCCCGAGCGGGGGGTGGGAGAGATACGCAGTATTTT. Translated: CASQARAGGGRDTQYF.

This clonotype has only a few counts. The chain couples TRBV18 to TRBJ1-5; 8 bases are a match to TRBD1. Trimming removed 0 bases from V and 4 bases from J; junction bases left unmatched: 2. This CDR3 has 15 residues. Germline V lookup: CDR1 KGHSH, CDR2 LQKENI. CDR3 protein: CASSPPGQANQPQHF. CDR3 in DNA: TGTGCCAGCTCACCACCGGGACAGGCAAATCAGCCCCAGCATTTT.

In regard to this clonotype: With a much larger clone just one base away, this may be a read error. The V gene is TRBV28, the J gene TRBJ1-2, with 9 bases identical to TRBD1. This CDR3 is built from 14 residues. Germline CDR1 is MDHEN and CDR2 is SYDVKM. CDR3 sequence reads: CAGSWTPGTGTYTF. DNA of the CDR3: TGTGCCGGCAGTTGGACCCCCGGGACAGGGACTTACACCTTC.

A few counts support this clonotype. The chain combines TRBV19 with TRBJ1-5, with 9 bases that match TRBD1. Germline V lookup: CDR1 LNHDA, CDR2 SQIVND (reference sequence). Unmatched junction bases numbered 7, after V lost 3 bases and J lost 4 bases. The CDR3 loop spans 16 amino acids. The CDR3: CASSMGQGGPNQPQHF. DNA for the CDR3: TGTGCCAGTAGTATGGGACAGGGTGGCCCGAATCAGCCCCAGCATTTT.

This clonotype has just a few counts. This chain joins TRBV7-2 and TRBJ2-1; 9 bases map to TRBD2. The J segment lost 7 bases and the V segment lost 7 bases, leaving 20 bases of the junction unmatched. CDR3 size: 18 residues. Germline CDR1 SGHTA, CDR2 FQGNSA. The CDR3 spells CASTQGWPAGGLGNEQFF. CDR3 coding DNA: TGTGCCAGCACCCAAGGGTGGCCAGCGGGGGGCCTAGGGAATGAGCAGTTCTTC.

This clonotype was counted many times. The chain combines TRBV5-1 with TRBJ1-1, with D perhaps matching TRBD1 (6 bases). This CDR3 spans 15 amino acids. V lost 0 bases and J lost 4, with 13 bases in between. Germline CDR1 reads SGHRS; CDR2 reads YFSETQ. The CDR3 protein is CASSLGAGVVTEAFF. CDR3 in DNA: TGCGCCAGCAGCTTGGGGGCAGGGGTGGTCACTGAAGCTTTCTTT.

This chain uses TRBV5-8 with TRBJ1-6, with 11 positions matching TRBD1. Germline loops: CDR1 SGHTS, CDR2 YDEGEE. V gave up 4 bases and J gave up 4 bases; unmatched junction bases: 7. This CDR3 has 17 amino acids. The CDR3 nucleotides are TGTGCCAGCAGCAATCCGGGACAGGGGGTTTATAATTCACCCCTCCACTTT. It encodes CASSNPGQGVYNSPLHF.

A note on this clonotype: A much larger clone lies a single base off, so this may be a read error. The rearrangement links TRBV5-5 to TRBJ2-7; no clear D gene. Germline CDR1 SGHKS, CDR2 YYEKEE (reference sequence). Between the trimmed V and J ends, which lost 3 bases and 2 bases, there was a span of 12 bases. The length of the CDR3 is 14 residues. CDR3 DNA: TGTGCCAGCAGCTCACGCAAGGGCACCTACGAGCAGTACTTC. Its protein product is CASSSRKGTYEQYF.

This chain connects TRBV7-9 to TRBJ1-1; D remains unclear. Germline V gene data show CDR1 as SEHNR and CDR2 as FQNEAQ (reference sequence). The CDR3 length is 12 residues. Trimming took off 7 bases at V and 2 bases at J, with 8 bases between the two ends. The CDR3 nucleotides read TGTGCCAGCACCATGTCAAACACTGAAGCTTTCTTT. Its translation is CASTMSNTEAFF.

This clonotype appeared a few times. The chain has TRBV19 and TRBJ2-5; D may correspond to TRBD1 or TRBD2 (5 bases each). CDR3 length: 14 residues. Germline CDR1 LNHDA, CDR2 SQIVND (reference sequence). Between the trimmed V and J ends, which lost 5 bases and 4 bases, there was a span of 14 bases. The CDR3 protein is CASSAGTRGETQYF. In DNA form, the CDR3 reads TGTGCCAGTAGTGCAGGGACCCGCGGAGAGACCCAGTACTTC.

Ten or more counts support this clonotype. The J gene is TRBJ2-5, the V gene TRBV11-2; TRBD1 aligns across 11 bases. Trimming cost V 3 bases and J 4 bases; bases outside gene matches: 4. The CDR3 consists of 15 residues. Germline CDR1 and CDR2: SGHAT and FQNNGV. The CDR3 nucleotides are TGTGCCAGCAGCTTCGGGACAGGGGGGAGAGAGACCCAGTACTTC. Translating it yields CASSFGTGGRETQYF.

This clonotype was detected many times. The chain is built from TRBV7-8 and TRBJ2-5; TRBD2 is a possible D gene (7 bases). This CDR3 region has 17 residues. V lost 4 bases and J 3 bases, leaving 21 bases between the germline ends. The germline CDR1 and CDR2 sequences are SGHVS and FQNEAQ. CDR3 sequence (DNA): TGTGCCAGCAGCTCCAGTAGGGGGGGCAAGGAGGAAGAGACCCAGTACTTC. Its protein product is CASSSSRGGKEEETQYF.

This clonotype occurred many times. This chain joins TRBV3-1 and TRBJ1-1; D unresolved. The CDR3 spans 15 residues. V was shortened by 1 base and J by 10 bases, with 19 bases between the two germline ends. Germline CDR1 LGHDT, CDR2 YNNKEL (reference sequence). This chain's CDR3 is CASSQGRSSPKGAFF. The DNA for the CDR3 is TGTGCCAGCAGCCAAGGTCGGTCCAGCCCGAAGGGAGCTTTCTTT.

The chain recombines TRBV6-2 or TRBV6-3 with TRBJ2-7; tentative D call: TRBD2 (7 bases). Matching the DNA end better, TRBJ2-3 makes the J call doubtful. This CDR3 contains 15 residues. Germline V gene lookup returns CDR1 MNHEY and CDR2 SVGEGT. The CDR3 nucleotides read TGTGCCAGCACTCCCGGAGGGGGGGGGTTAGATACGCAGTATTTT. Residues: CASTPGGGGLDTQYF.

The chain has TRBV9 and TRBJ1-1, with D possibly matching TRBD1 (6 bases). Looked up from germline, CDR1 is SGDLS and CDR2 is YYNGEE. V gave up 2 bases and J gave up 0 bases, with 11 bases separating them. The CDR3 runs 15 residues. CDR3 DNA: TGTGCCAGCAGCGTCACAGGGTTGGTGAACACTGAAGCTTTCTTT. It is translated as CASSVTGLVNTEAFF.

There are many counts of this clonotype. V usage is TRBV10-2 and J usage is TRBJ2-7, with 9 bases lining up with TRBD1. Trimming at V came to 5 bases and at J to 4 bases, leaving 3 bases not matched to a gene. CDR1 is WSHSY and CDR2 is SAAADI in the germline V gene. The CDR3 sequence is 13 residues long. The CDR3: CASSHGTGYEQYF. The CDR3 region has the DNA TGCGCCAGCAGTCACGGGACAGGGTACGAGCAGTACTTC.

The CDR3 bases are TGTGCCAGCTCACCCCGACAGGGAGGGCCATCTGGCACAGATACGCAGTATTTT. The encoded protein is CASSPRQGGPSGTDTQYF. The V call is TRBV18, the J call TRBJ2-3; either TRBD1 or TRBD2 may supply D (7 bases each). CDR1 and CDR2 (germline): KGHSH, LQKENI. Between the trimmed V and J ends, which lost 3 bases and 1 base, there was a span of 20 bases. The CDR3 is 18 residues long.

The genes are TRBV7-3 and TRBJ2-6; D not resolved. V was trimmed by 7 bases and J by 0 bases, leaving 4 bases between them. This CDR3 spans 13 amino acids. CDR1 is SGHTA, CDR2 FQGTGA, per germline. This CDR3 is CASTASGANVLTF. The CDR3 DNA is TGTGCCAGCACAGCCTCTGGGGCCAACGTCCTGACTTTC.

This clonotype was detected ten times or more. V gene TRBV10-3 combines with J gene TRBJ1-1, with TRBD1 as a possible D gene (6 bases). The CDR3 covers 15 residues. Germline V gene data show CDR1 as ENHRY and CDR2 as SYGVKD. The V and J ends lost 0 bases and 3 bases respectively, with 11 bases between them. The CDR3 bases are TGTGCCATCAGTGAGTCGAAGGGGGGTGACACTGAAGCTTTCTTT. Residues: CAISESKGGDTEAFF.

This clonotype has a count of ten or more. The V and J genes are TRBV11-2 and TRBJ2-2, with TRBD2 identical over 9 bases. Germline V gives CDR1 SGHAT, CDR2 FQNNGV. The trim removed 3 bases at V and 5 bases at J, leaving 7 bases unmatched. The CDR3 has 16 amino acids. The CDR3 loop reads CASSFRGGDWTGELFF. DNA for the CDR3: TGTGCCAGCAGCTTCCGCGGGGGGGATTGGACCGGGGAGCTGTTTTTT.

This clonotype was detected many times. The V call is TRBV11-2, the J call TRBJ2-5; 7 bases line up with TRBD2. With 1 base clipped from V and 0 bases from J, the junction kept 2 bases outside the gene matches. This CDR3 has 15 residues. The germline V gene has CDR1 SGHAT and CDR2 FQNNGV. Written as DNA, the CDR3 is TGTGCCAGCAGCTTAGCTAGCGGACACCAAGAGACCCAGTACTTC. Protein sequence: CASSLASGHQETQYF.

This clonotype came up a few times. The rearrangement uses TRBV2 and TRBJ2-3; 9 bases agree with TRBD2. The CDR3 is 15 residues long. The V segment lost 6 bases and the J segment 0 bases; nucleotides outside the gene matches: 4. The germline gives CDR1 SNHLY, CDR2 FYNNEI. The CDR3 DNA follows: TGTGCCAGCAGGGGGACTAGCCTTAGCACAGATACGCAGTATTTT. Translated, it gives CASRGTSLSTDTQYF.

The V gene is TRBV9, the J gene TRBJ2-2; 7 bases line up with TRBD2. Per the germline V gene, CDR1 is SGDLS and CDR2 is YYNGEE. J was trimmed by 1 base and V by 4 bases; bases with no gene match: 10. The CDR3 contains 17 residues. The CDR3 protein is CASSPGRRELNTGELFF. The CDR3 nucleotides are TGTGCCAGCAGCCCCGGTAGGCGGGAGTTGAACACCGGGGAGCTGTTTTTT. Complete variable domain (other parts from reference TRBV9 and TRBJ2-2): DSGVTQTPKHLITATGQRVTLRCSPRSGDLSVYWYQQSLDQGLQFLIQYYNGEERAKGNILERFSAQQFPDLHSELNLSSLELGDSALYFCASSPGRRELNTGELFFGEGSRLTVL.

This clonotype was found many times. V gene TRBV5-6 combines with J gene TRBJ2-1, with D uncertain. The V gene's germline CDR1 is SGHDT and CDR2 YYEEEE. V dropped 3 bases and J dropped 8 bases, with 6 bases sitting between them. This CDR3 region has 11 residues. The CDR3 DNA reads TGTGCCAGCAGCTCTTGGTATGAGCAGTTCTTC. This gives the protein CASSSWYEQFF. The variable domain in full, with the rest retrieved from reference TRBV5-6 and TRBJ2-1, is DAGVTQSPTHLIKTRGQQVTLRCSPKSGHDTVSWYQQALGQGPQFIFQYYEEEERQRGNFPDRFSGHQFPNYSSELNVNALLLGDSALYLCASSSWYEQFFGPGTRLTVL.